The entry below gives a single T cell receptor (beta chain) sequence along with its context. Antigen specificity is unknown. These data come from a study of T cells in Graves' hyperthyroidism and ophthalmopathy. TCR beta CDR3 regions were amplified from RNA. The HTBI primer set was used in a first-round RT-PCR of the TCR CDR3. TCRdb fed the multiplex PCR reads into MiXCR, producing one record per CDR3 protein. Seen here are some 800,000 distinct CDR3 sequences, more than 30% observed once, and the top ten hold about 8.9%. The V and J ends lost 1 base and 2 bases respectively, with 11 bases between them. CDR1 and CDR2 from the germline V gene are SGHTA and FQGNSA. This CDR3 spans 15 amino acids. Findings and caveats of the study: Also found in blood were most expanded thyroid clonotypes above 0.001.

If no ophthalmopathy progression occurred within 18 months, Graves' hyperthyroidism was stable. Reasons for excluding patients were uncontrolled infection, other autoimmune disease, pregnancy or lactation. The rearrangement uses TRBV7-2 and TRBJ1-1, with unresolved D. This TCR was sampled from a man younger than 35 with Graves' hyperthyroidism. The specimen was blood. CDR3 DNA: TGTGCCAGCAGCTTAGTGGGATTTCATAACACTGAAGCTTTCTTT. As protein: CASSLVGFHNTEAFF.